Each of the 29 T cell receptor beta chains below was sequenced from the same sample in a study of T cells in Graves' hyperthyroidism and ophthalmopathy. Template material for amplifying TCR beta CDR3 regions consisted of RNA transcripts. TCR CDR3 regions were first amplified by RT-PCR with HTBI primers. MiXCR, run by TCRdb on the multiplex PCR reads, gives a single entry per CDR3 protein. This table has about 700,000 distinct CDR3 sequences, about 45% appearing once. Source material: peripheral blood or thyroid tissue (not recorded which). The source of these receptors is an adult man with Graves' disease, either hyperthyroidism or ophthalmopathy (not recorded which).

The chain links TRBV24-1 to TRBJ1-5, with a tentative D call TRBD1 (5 bases). This CDR3 region has 11 residues. V lost 7 bases to trimming and J lost 7 bases, with 7 bases between them. CDR1 KGHDR and CDR2 SFDVKD come from the germline V gene. The CDR3 protein is CATSPGQPQHF. CDR3 DNA: TGTGCCACCAGCCCAGGGCAGCCCCAGCATTTT.

This clonotype appeared once. V is TRBV29-1 and J is TRBJ2-7; 7 bases match TRBD2. CDR3 length: 12 residues. The ends lost 1 base at V and 6 bases at J; junction bases unmatched: 3. CDR1 and CDR2 from the germline V gene are SQVTM and ANQGSEA. The DNA of the CDR3 is TGCAGCGTTGAAGCGGGGGGTGGCGAGCAGTACTTC. It translates to CSVEAGGGEQYF.

To note about this clonotype: Given a much more abundant clone one base away, this may be a read error. The V call is TRBV29-1, the J call TRBJ2-2, with D perhaps matching TRBD2 (5 bases). The CDR3 is made up of 13 amino acids. Germline CDR1 is SQVTM and CDR2 is ANQGSEA. In DNA, the CDR3 is TGCGTCGCCGAGAAATCGAACACCGGGGAGCCGTTTTTT. Amino acids: CVAEKSNTGEPFF.

The chain employs TRBV29-1 and TRBJ2-1; D gene unclear. The CDR3 runs to 15 residues. V lost 4 bases, J lost 1 base, and 14 bases lay in between. Germline V gene data show CDR1 as SQVTM and CDR2 as ANQGSEA. The CDR3 reads CSVGGSYPSYNEQFF. The CDR3 DNA is TGCAGCGTTGGGGGTAGCTACCCGTCCTACAATGAGCAGTTCTTC.

The sample holds many counts of this clonotype. The chain combines TRBV2 with TRBJ1-6, with a tentative D call TRBD1 (6 bases). Germline values: CDR1 SNHLY, CDR2 FYNNEI. Trimming cost V 6 bases and J 9 bases, with 15 bases left between them. The length of the CDR3 is 14 residues. The CDR3 protein is CASSRNRDGSPLHF. The CDR3 nucleotides are TGTGCCAGCAGCCGAAACAGGGATGGTTCACCCCTCCACTTT.

This sequence joins TRBV7-8 and TRBJ1-2; D gene uncertain. This CDR3 contains 16 residues. Deletions cut 5 bases from V and 3 bases from J, with 19 bases between. Germline V gene lookup returns CDR1 SGHVS and CDR2 FQNEAQ. The CDR3 DNA reads as TGTGCCAGCAGCAAGAGGGAGCATCGATCCCACTATGGCTACACCTTC. Amino acids: CASSKREHRSHYGYTF. The full variable domain, with the rest looked up from reference TRBV7-8 and TRBJ1-2, is GAGVSQSPRYKVAKRGQDVALRCDPISGHVSLFWYQQALGQGPEFLTYFQNEAQLDKSGLPSDRFFAERPEGSVSTLKIQRTQQEDSAVYLCASSKREHRSHYGYTFGSGTRLTVV.

This clonotype was counted at least ten times. The chain joins TRBV19 to TRBJ1-5; D gene unclear. The CDR3 length is 11 residues. V was cut by 6 bases and J by 13 bases, with 13 bases left in between. Germline lookup yields CDR1 LNHDA and CDR2 SQIVND (reference sequence). CDR3 region: CASSKLPGQHF. The CDR3 coding sequence is TGTGCCAGTAGCAAGCTCCCGGGACAGCATTTT.

The table lists this clonotype with a few counts. This chain connects TRBV7-9 to TRBJ2-7; 10 positions agree with TRBD1. Germline CDR1 and CDR2: SEHNR and FQNEAQ (reference sequence). The CDR3 runs to 15 residues. With 2 bases clipped from V and 3 bases from J, the junction kept 4 bases outside the gene matches. The chain's CDR3 is CASSLSDRGDYEQYF. CDR3 DNA sequence: TGTGCCAGCAGCTTATCGGACAGGGGGGACTACGAGCAGTACTTC.

This clonotype appeared a few times. The chain carries TRBV19 and TRBJ1-2; 9 positions agree with TRBD1. The length of the CDR3 is 14 residues. Unmatched junction bases numbered 9, after V lost 7 bases and J lost 6 bases. Germline CDR1 and CDR2: LNHDA and SQIVND (reference sequence). The CDR3 sequence: CASTPTGGFDGYTF. The CDR3 DNA follows: TGTGCCAGTACGCCGACAGGGGGATTCGATGGCTACACCTTC.

This chain links TRBV24-1 with TRBJ2-1; a weak D match, TRBD2 (5 bases). The CDR3 is 13 residues long. The V gene lost 1 base and the J gene lost 7 bases, with 7 bases spanning the gap. CDR1 KGHDR and CDR2 SFDVKD come from the germline V gene. CDR3 DNA: TGTGCCACCAGTGATTTCGGGGATAATGAGCAGTTCTTC. Its translation: CATSDFGDNEQFF.

The rearrangement uses TRBV7-2 and TRBJ2-5, with D possibly being TRBD1 or TRBD2 (5 bases each). The germline V and J ends were trimmed by 5 bases and 4 bases, with 17 bases remaining between them. CDR1 SGHTA and CDR2 FQGNSA come from the germline V gene. This CDR3 region has 15 residues. This CDR3 reads CASSLNGAIGETQYF. The CDR3 coding sequence is TGTGCCAGCAGCCTAAACGGGGCGATTGGAGAGACCCAGTACTTC.

Many counts were recorded for this clonotype. The chain employs TRBV7-9 and TRBJ2-7; D is unresolved. The CDR3 has 12 residues. Trimming shortened V by 3 bases and J by 6 bases, and 9 bases separated the two germline ends. The germline V gene has CDR1 SEHNR and CDR2 FQNEAQ (reference sequence). CDR3 amino acids: CASSFRVTEQYF. In DNA, the CDR3 is TGTGCCAGCAGCTTCCGAGTTACCGAGCAGTACTTC.

In its sample, this clonotype was seen many times. V and J are TRBV7-9 and TRBJ2-7; D not resolved. This CDR3 has 10 amino acids. Germline V CDR1 and CDR2: SEHNR, FQNEAQ (reference sequence). V was cut by 5 bases and J by 5 bases, with 4 bases left in between. Here the CDR3 reads CASSAHEQYF. CDR3 DNA: TGTGCCAGCAGCGCCCACGAGCAGTACTTC.

This chain connects TRBV20-1 to TRBJ1-6; 8 positions match TRBD1. V lost 4 bases to trimming and J lost 7 bases; unmatched junction nucleotides: 9. The CDR3 length is 15 residues. In germline, CDR1 is DFQATT, CDR2 SNEGSKA (reference sequence). CDR3 nucleotides: TGCAGTGCTACCCAGCCGGGACAGGAGAATTCACCCCTCCACTTT. Amino acids: CSATQPGQENSPLHF.

The chain joins TRBV19 to TRBJ2-5; 13 bases are a match to TRBD2. Germline values: CDR1 LNHDA, CDR2 SQIVND (reference sequence). Trimming cost V 4 bases and J 2 bases; bases outside gene matches: 4. The CDR3 length is 16 residues. The CDR3, as DNA: TGTGCCAGTAGTAGGGGGACTAGCGGGGCACAAGAGACCCAGTACTTC. Translation: CASSRGTSGAQETQYF.

The gene calls are TRBV19 and TRBJ2-7, with 13 bases identical to TRBD2. The CDR3 sequence is 15 residues long. J lost 5 bases, V lost 7 bases, and 8 bases had no gene match. From germline, CDR1 is LNHDA and CDR2 SQIVND (reference sequence). The CDR3 sequence: CASTKTGLAGNEQYF. The CDR3, as DNA: TGTGCCAGTACTAAAACGGGACTAGCGGGAAACGAGCAGTACTTC.

The V gene is TRBV7-8, the J gene TRBJ1-2; D uncertain. Germline V gene data show CDR1 as SGHVS and CDR2 as FQNEAQ. The length of the CDR3 is 15 residues. V was shortened by 6 bases and J by 2 bases, with 16 bases between the two germline ends. As DNA, the CDR3 is TGTGCCAGCAGTAGCATAAGGCCGGAAAACTATGGCTACACCTTC. Protein: CASSSIRPENYGYTF. Using reference TRBV7-8 and TRBJ1-2 for the parts outside the CDR3, the full variable domain is GAGVSQSPRYKVAKRGQDVALRCDPISGHVSLFWYQQALGQGPEFLTYFQNEAQLDKSGLPSDRFFAERPEGSVSTLKIQRTQQEDSAVYLCASSSIRPENYGYTFGSGTRLTVV.

This clonotype was observed a handful of times. The rearrangement joins TRBV19 to TRBJ2-7; D unresolved. V was shortened by 3 bases and J by 3 bases, with 9 bases between the two germline ends. The germline V gene encodes CDR1 LNHDA and CDR2 SQIVND (reference sequence). The CDR3 totals 13 residues. The CDR3 DNA reads as TGTGCCAGTAGTATTGGCCCCATCTACGAGCAGTACTTC. Translation: CASSIGPIYEQYF.

The rearrangement joins TRBV7-9 to TRBJ2-7, with a tentative D call TRBD1 (6 bases). The CDR3 is made up of 15 amino acids. Trimming removed 1 base from V and 2 bases from J, with 12 bases in between. Germline V CDR1 and CDR2: SEHNR, FQNEAQ (reference sequence). The CDR3 DNA follows: TGTGCCAGCAGCTTAGGACAGGCGGCTACCTACGAGCAGTACTTC. Protein product: CASSLGQAATYEQYF.

This clonotype has a single count. A much larger clone differs from this one at a single base, so this may be a read error. The chain is built from TRBV24-1 and TRBJ2-5, with 7 bases that match TRBD1. Germline V gene lookup returns CDR1 KGHDR and CDR2 SFDVKD. The CDR3 is 14 residues long. The J segment lost 1 base and the V segment lost 7 bases, leaving 5 bases of the junction unmatched. The CDR3 sequence: CATSYTGAQETQYF. The DNA of the CDR3 is TGTGCCACCAGCTACACAGGGGCCCAAGAGACCCAGTACTTC.

This rearrangement joins TRBV10-2 to TRBJ1-6; TRBD1 aligns across 11 bases. Losses at the gene ends were 4 bases for V and 9 bases for J; bases not matched to a gene: 8. Per the germline V gene, CDR1 is WSHSY and CDR2 is SAAADI. CDR3 length: 16 amino acids. CDR3 sequence (DNA): TGCGCCAGCAGTGGGGGGACAGGGGGACGAAGTTCACCCCTCCACTTT. It encodes CASSGGTGGRSSPLHF.

This clonotype came up many times. The CDR3 loop is CASSGTARETQYF. The CDR3, as DNA: TGTGCCAGCAGTGGGACGGCTCGGGAGACCCAGTACTTC. This rearrangement joins TRBV2 to TRBJ2-5; unclear D gene. V was shortened by 4 bases and J by 5 bases, with 11 bases between the two germline ends. Per germline, CDR1 SNHLY and CDR2 FYNNEI. This CDR3 region has 13 residues.

Many counts were recorded for this clonotype. The V call is TRBV24-1, the J call TRBJ2-7; the match to TRBD2 covers 8 bases. The V and J ends lost 4 bases and 10 bases, in that order; junction bases with no gene match: 2. Germline lookup yields CDR1 KGHDR and CDR2 SFDVKD. The CDR3 extends over 11 amino acids. In nucleotides, the CDR3 is TGTGCCACCAGTGACCGGGGGGGACAGTACTTC. Translation: CATSDRGGQYF.

This chain uses TRBV10-3 with TRBJ2-7; 10 positions match TRBD2. Germline-derived CDR1 and CDR2 are ENHRY and SYGVKD. The CDR3 covers 16 residues. V shed 10 bases, J shed 2 bases, and the junction held 14 bases outside the gene matches. CDR3 loop: CASTPAVLAGAYEQYF. The CDR3 DNA is TGTGCCAGCACCCCAGCGGTTCTAGCGGGAGCCTACGAGCAGTACTTC.

This clonotype was seen a handful of times. This rearrangement joins TRBV7-8 to TRBJ2-2; D remains ambiguous. Germline V lookup: CDR1 SGHVS, CDR2 FQNEAQ. The V end lost 0 bases, the J end lost 7 bases, and 12 bases lay between the germline ends. The CDR3 length is 15 residues. The CDR3 here is CASSLAGTTGGELFF. In DNA form, the CDR3 reads TGTGCCAGCAGCTTAGCGGGAACAACGGGCGGGGAGCTGTTTTTT. The whole variable domain, filled in from reference TRBV7-8 and TRBJ2-2, reads GAGVSQSPRYKVAKRGQDVALRCDPISGHVSLFWYQQALGQGPEFLTYFQNEAQLDKSGLPSDRFFAERPEGSVSTLKIQRTQQEDSAVYLCASSLAGTTGGELFFGEGSRLTVL.

V is TRBV15 and J is TRBJ2-7, with TRBD2 identical over 14 bases. The CDR3 covers 17 residues. Trimming at V came to 0 bases and at J to 4 bases, leaving 5 bases not matched to a gene. Germline CDR1 is LNHNV and CDR2 is YYDKDF (reference sequence). CDR3 DNA: TGTGCCACCAGCAGAGATCCTGGGACTAGCGGGAGTTACGAGCAGTACTTC. Translated: CATSRDPGTSGSYEQYF. Drawing the rest from reference TRBV15 and TRBJ2-7, the complete variable domain is DAMVIQNPRYQVTQFGKPVTLSCSQTLNHNVMYWYQQKSSQAPKLLFHYYDKDFNNEADTPDNFQSRRPNTSFCFLDIRSPGLGDTAMYLCATSRDPGTSGSYEQYFGPGTRLTVT.

The chain recombines TRBV15 with TRBJ1-1; tentatively, D is TRBD1 (5 bases). The germline gives CDR1 LNHNV, CDR2 YYDKDF (reference sequence). V gave up 5 bases and J gave up 1 base, with 11 bases separating them. The CDR3 length is 14 residues. The CDR3 is CATSVEGRNTEAFF. The CDR3 coding sequence is TGTGCCACCAGCGTCGAGGGGCGGAACACTGAAGCTTTCTTT.

The V and J genes are TRBV7-9 and TRBJ1-1, with a weak D call TRBD1 (6 bases). The CDR3 has 15 amino acids. The germline V gene has CDR1 SEHNR and CDR2 FQNEAQ (reference sequence). Trimming took 5 bases from V and 5 from J, leaving 18 bases between them. Written as DNA, the CDR3 is TGTGCCAGCAGCCCGTACGGGGGGGCGGGAACTGAAGCTTTCTTT. Its protein is CASSPYGGAGTEAFF.

This chain uses TRBV19 with TRBJ1-1; D unclear. Deletions cut 6 bases from V and 1 base from J, with 15 bases between. Germline loops: CDR1 LNHDA, CDR2 SQIVND (reference sequence). The length of the CDR3 is 15 residues. CDR3 region: CASREGASSNTEAFF. The DNA for the CDR3 is TGTGCCAGTAGGGAGGGCGCTTCGTCGAACACTGAAGCTTTCTTT.